This passage covers 21 T cell receptor beta chains from one sample sequenced in a study of cytotoxic CD8 clonotypes in ibrutinib-treated CLL. TCRdb's table, derived via immunoSEQ multiplex PCR, lists solely in-frame clones and lacks some. The table shows some 200,000 clones, with roughly 73% occurring only once. Sequences were derived from PBMCs, sampled after 12 months of ibrutinib treatment. These receptors were obtained from a human donor with chronic lymphocytic leukemia.

V is TRBV29-1 and J is TRBJ2-1; 13 positions agree with TRBD2. Germline V gene sequence: CDR1 SQVTM, CDR2 ANQGSEA. The CDR3 is made up of 16 amino acids. V was pared by 1 base and J by 0 bases, with 0 bases of the junction left unmatched. The DNA of the CDR3 is TGCAGCGTTGAAGGGACTAGCGGGAGCTCCTACAATGAGCAGTTCTTC. This codes for CSVEGTSGSSYNEQFF.

V usage is TRBV18 and J usage is TRBJ2-3; 7 nucleotides match TRBD2. The trim removed 1 base at V and 6 bases at J, leaving 4 bases unmatched. The CDR3 consists of 14 residues. Germline V CDR1 and CDR2: KGHSH, LQKENI. CDR3 loop: CASSPQTAGDTQYF. The CDR3 bases are TGTGCCAGCTCACCACAGACAGCGGGGGATACGCAGTATTTT.

The chain joins TRBV7-9 to TRBJ2-2; D tentatively reads TRBD1 or TRBD2 (5 bases each). From germline, CDR1 is SEHNR and CDR2 FQNEAQ (reference sequence). CDR3 length: 14 residues. V shed 5 bases and J shed 6 bases, with 13 bases lying between them. The CDR3 nucleotides read TGTGCCAGCAGCCACGCGAGGGGTTCCGGGGAGCTGTTTTTT. The encoded protein is CASSHARGSGELFF.

This clone has a handful of counts. The V and J genes are TRBV6-5 and TRBJ1-2, with D maybe TRBD1 (6 bases). Trimming pared 7 bases from V and 3 bases from J, leaving 9 bases between. The germline gives CDR1 MNHEY, CDR2 SVGAGI. The CDR3 is 12 amino acids. The CDR3 reads CASTRGYYGYTF. CDR3 nucleotides: TGTGCCAGCACTAGGGGGTACTATGGCTACACCTTC.

V and J are TRBV14 and TRBJ2-5; D perhaps matches TRBD1 (6 bases). CDR3 length: 17 amino acids. V gave up 1 base and J gave up 5 bases, with 20 bases separating them. From germline, CDR1 is SGHDN and CDR2 FVKESK. The CDR3 sequence: CASSQATGPRPIETQYF. As DNA, the CDR3 is TGTGCCAGCAGCCAAGCTACAGGGCCCAGACCCATTGAGACCCAGTACTTC.

The J gene is TRBJ2-5, the V gene TRBV5-1; 8 bases are a match to TRBD2. The germline gives CDR1 SGHRS, CDR2 YFSETQ. J gave up 4 bases and V 0 bases, and 8 bases lay outside the gene matches. The CDR3 runs 16 residues. The DNA of the CDR3 is TGCGCCAGCAGCTTGGTGGTGTTAGCGGGATTAGAGACCCAGTACTTC. It specifies CASSLVVLAGLETQYF.

This sequence joins TRBV4-1 and TRBJ2-3; D is possibly TRBD2 (5 bases). Deletions cut 3 bases from V and 1 base from J, with 8 bases between. Germline assignment: CDR1 MGHRA and CDR2 YSYEKL. The CDR3 totals 14 residues. The CDR3 nucleotides are TGCGCCAGCAGCCACCCCGGGGGCACAGATACGCAGTATTTT. Its protein is CASSHPGGTDTQYF.

The rearrangement uses TRBV5-4 and TRBJ2-2; 8 nucleotides agree with TRBD2. Trimming at V came to 4 bases and at J to 4 bases, leaving 6 bases not matched to a gene. CDR3 size: 15 residues. The germline V gene has CDR1 SGHNT and CDR2 YYREEE (reference sequence). The CDR3 bases are TGTGCCAGCAGCGCCGGACTAGCAGTCACCGGGGAGCTGTTTTTT. This sequence encodes CASSAGLAVTGELFF.

This clone was observed a handful of times. The chain employs TRBV30 and TRBJ2-3; D is uncertain. The CDR3 consists of 12 residues. Trimming cost V 4 bases and J 6 bases, with 11 bases left between them. Germline V gene sequence: CDR1 GTSNPN, CDR2 SVGIG (reference sequence). In DNA form, the CDR3 reads TGTGCCTGGAACGCGAATTCGGATACGCAGTATTTT. Amino acid sequence: CAWNANSDTQYF.

The rearrangement joins TRBV5-6 to TRBJ1-1, with D hard to call. This CDR3 is built from 14 residues. From germline, CDR1 is SGHDT and CDR2 YYEEEE. V was shortened by 2 bases and J by 3 bases, with 11 bases between the two germline ends. The CDR3 DNA follows: TGTGCCAGCAGCTTAGTGGGGATAGACACTGAAGCTTTCTTT. Translating gives CASSLVGIDTEAFF. Using reference TRBV5-6 and TRBJ1-1 for the parts outside the CDR3, the full variable domain is DAGVTQSPTHLIKTRGQQVTLRCSPKSGHDTVSWYQQALGQGPQFIFQYYEEEERQRGNFPDRFSGHQFPNYSSELNVNALLLGDSALYLCASSLVGIDTEAFFGQGTRLTVV.

The chain links TRBV7-8 to TRBJ2-7; 8 positions agree with TRBD1. The CDR3 length is 16 residues. The V gene's germline CDR1 is SGHVS and CDR2 FQNEAQ. After removal of 5 bases from V and 0 bases from J, the junction contained 9 bases not matched to a gene. The CDR3 protein is CASSATRDRNSYEQYF. The CDR3 nucleotides are TGTGCCAGCAGCGCTACCCGGGACAGGAACTCCTACGAGCAGTACTTC.

As regards this clone: A clone one base away is much larger, so this may be a read error. The same CDR3 can be traced to other DNA sequences in this sample. The chain has TRBV30 and TRBJ2-7, with 7 bases lining up with TRBD2. The CDR3 extends over 11 amino acids. Per germline, CDR1 GTSNPN and CDR2 SVGIG (reference sequence). In nucleotides, the CDR3 is TGTGCCTCGGGGGGAACCTATGAGCAGTACTTC. Its protein product is CASGGTYEQYF.

The chain employs TRBV27 and TRBJ2-7; D gene ambiguous. The V and J ends lost 4 bases and 4 bases respectively, with 14 bases between them. Germline CDR1 is MNHEY and CDR2 is SMNVEV (reference sequence). CDR3 length: 14 residues. Here the CDR3 DNA reads TGTGCCAGCAGTTCGGGCCAACAATGGTACGAGCAGTACTTC. It is translated as CASSSGQQWYEQYF.

The CDR3 here is CASSESWEGDTEAFF. In DNA, the CDR3 is TGCGCCAGCAGTGAGTCCTGGGAGGGGGACACTGAAGCTTTCTTT. The V call is TRBV10-1, the J call TRBJ1-1, with D perhaps matching TRBD1 (6 bases). Germline assignment: CDR1 WNHNN and CDR2 SYGVQD (reference sequence). V dropped 0 bases and J dropped 3 bases, with 11 bases sitting between them. The CDR3 covers 15 residues.

The chain joins TRBV19 to TRBJ2-4; 9 bases are shared with TRBD1. The junction had 3 bases not matched to a gene; V was cut back by 6 bases and J by 6 bases. CDR1 is LNHDA, CDR2 SQIVND, per germline (reference sequence). The length of the CDR3 is 13 residues. CDR3 residues: CASSQDRGNIQYF. The CDR3 coding sequence is TGTGCCAGTAGCCAGGACAGGGGAAACATTCAGTACTTC.

V gene TRBV7-8 combines with J gene TRBJ2-3; TRBD2 might be the D (6 bases). The V gene lost 10 bases and the J gene lost 4 bases, with 12 bases spanning the gap. The germline CDR1 and CDR2 sequences are SGHVS and FQNEAQ. This CDR3 has 12 amino acids. For the CDR3, the DNA is TGTGCCACCAACGGGGGTTCAGATACGCAGTATTTT. It yields the protein CATNGGSDTQYF.

The chain employs TRBV18 and TRBJ1-2, with 8 positions matching TRBD1. V dropped 1 base and J dropped 6; count of bases not matched to a gene: 4. The CDR3 contains 14 residues. Germline V gene sequence: CDR1 KGHSH, CDR2 LQKENI. The CDR3 loop is CASSPQDRADGYTF. The CDR3, as DNA: TGTGCCAGCTCACCACAGGACAGGGCGGATGGCTACACCTTC.

The chain is built from TRBV6-6 and TRBJ2-7; D call uncertain. V dropped 6 bases and J dropped 7 bases, with 10 bases sitting between them. CDR1 is MNHNY and CDR2 is SVGAGI in the germline V gene (reference sequence). The CDR3 spans 11 residues. The chain's CDR3 is CASRTGWEQYF. CDR3 in DNA: TGTGCCAGCAGGACCGGGTGGGAGCAGTACTTC.

J is TRBJ2-3 and V is TRBV7-3; the D gene is possibly TRBD2 (6 bases). Trimming pared 2 bases from V and 8 bases from J, leaving 8 bases between. The germline CDR1 and CDR2 sequences are SGHTA and FQGTGA. CDR3 size: 12 residues. For the CDR3, the DNA is TGTGCCAGCAGCTTAGGGACTCCTACGCAGTATTTT. It is translated as CASSLGTPTQYF.

J is TRBJ1-1 and V is TRBV5-1; D remains unclear. With 4 bases removed from V and 1 base from J, the gap between germline ends came to 17 bases. CDR3 length equals 16 residues. Germline V gene data show CDR1 as SGHRS and CDR2 as YFSETQ. DNA for the CDR3: TGCGCCAGCAGCCTGCTGGTGGCCAACCAGAACACTGAAGCTTTCTTT. This codes for CASSLLVANQNTEAFF. The whole variable domain, remainder taken from reference TRBV5-1 and TRBJ1-1, is KAGVTQTPRYLIKTRGQQVTLSCSPISGHRSVSWYQQTPGQGLQFLFEYFSETQRNKGNFPGRFSGRQFSNSRSEMNVSTLELGDSALYLCASSLLVANQNTEAFFGQGTRLTVV.

The rearrangement uses TRBV30 and TRBJ1-5; unclear D gene. This CDR3 contains 12 residues. The V end was cut by 2 bases, the J end by 5 bases, with 7 bases between. Per the germline V gene, CDR1 is GTSNPN and CDR2 is SVGIG (reference sequence). CDR3 sequence: CAWSPAYQPQHF. In DNA form, the CDR3 reads TGTGCCTGGAGTCCGGCCTATCAGCCCCAGCATTTT. Drawing the rest from reference TRBV30 and TRBJ1-5, the complete variable domain is SQTIHQWPATLVQPVGSPLSLECTVEGTSNPNLYWYRQAAGRGLQLLFYSVGIGQISSEVPQNLSASRPQDRQFILSSKKLLLSDSGFYLCAWSPAYQPQHFGDGTRLSIL.